These T cell receptor beta chains were read from a single sample in a study of T cells expressing NK-cell markers. From the 5' RACE reads, TCRdb lists one entry per CDR3 protein and no DNA. The sample totals 440,000 or so distinct CDR3 sequences; its top ten clones hold roughly 8%. Sequencing was performed on blood T cells: a sorted CD56 or NKG2C T cell subset, CD4+ or CD8+ T cells, or bulk PBMC T cells (not recorded which). The source is a woman between 18 and 70 years old in good health. The CDR3 runs from the conserved cysteine through the conserved F or W. Each record gives: J gene, V gene, CDR3 protein.

J gene: TRBJ1-2; V gene: TRBV6-5; CDR3 protein: CASSYSAGHGYTF
J gene: TRBJ2-7; V gene: TRBV2; CDR3 protein: CASIGSRGTGEQYF
J gene: TRBJ1-2; V gene: TRBV9; CDR3 protein: CASSVVVSSNYGYTF
J gene: TRBJ2-6; V gene: TRBV9; CDR3 protein: CASSSSGSSSGANVLTF
J gene: TRBJ2-3; V gene: TRBV12-5; CDR3 protein: CASGLGGSNTDTQYF
J gene: TRBJ1-2; V gene: TRBV12-3/TRBV12-4; CDR3 protein: CASSTGLRYGYTF
J gene: TRBJ2-3; V gene: TRBV6-2/TRBV6-3; CDR3 protein: CASKRGRTDTQYF
J gene: TRBJ1-1; V gene: TRBV18; CDR3 protein: CASSHREMNTEAFF
J gene: TRBJ2-1; V gene: TRBV24-1; CDR3 protein: CATSVQYFHEQFF
J gene: TRBJ1-2; V gene: TRBV5-5; CDR3 protein: CASRGTAANYGYTF
J gene: TRBJ1-1; V gene: TRBV6-5; CDR3 protein: CASSYSDPGEAFF
J gene: TRBJ2-1; V gene: TRBV7-2; CDR3 protein: CASSAGQVVHNEQFF
J gene: TRBJ2-1; V gene: TRBV9; CDR3 protein: CASSARLALYNEQFF
J gene: TRBJ1-1; V gene: TRBV19; CDR3 protein: CASTPNPPWGAFTEAFF
J gene: TRBJ1-2; V gene: TRBV30; CDR3 protein: CAWSHPPWDTMNYGYTF
J gene: TRBJ2-2; V gene: TRBV20-1; CDR3 protein: CSARDPGELFF
J gene: TRBJ1-5; V gene: TRBV12-3/TRBV12-4; CDR3 protein: CASSLAGDHQPQHF
J gene: TRBJ1-1; V gene: TRBV12-3/TRBV12-4; CDR3 protein: CASSFVRRGDAFF
J gene: TRBJ2-7; V gene: TRBV11-1; CDR3 protein: CASSSGTYLYEQYF
J gene: TRBJ1-1; V gene: TRBV24-1; CDR3 protein: CATSDGTGMTFF